These T cell receptor beta chains were read from a single sample in a study of vaccination effects on CD4 cells after COVID-19. No antigen has been assigned to these receptors. Measured with immunoSEQ multiplex PCR; TCRdb has only the in-frame clones, and not every one. The sample contains approximately 74,000 clones, roughly 73% of which appear only once. The sample in question was CD4+ T cells from PBMCs cultured without peptide, obtained after COVID-19 vaccination. The receptors were gathered from a human donor who received a COVID-19 vaccine. Each CDR3 is given with its conserved first and last residue. A D gene is named only where the DNA matches it firmly. Clone sizes are given selectively: once, few, many, or a class where the clone is expanded.

V gene	clone size	J gene	D gene	CDR3 DNA	CDR3 protein
TRBV9	once	TRBJ2-5	TRBD2	TGTGCCAGCAGCGTTGGTCCAGCGGGGGGTGATGGAGAGACCCAGTACTTC	CASSVGPAGGDGETQYF
TRBV12-5	-	TRBJ2-2	-	TGTGCTAGTGGTATCCCCGTTACTAGCTCCGGGGAGCTGTTTTTT	CASGIPVTSSGELFF
TRBV5-6	-	TRBJ1-6	-	TGTGCCAGCAGCTTCAAGGGCCGGGGGGCTAACCACTATAATTCACCCCTCCACTTT	CASSFKGRGANHYNSPLHF
TRBV2	-	TRBJ1-5	TRBD1	TGTGCCAGCAGGCTACAGGGGGTGAAGAATCAGCCCCAGCATTTT	CASRLQGVKNQPQHF
TRBV5-1	-	TRBJ1-1	-	TGCGCCAGCAGCTTGGATGGAACTGGTCCCACTGAAGCTTTCTTT	CASSLDGTGPTEAFF
TRBV6-2/TRBV6-3	-	TRBJ1-5	-	TGTGCCAGCAGTTACTCTTCGGCGTCGGGGAACAATCAGCCCCAGCATTTT	CASSYSSASGNNQPQHF
TRBV12-3/TRBV12-4	-	TRBJ1-1	-	TGTGCCAGCAGTATCCAGGGAGGCACTGAAGCTTTCTTT	CASSIQGGTEAFF
TRBV3-1/TRBV3-2	few	TRBJ1-4	-	TGTGCCAGCAGCCAAGCTTACATTGCAACTAATGAAAAACTGTTTTTT	CASSQAYIATNEKLFF
TRBV27	-	TRBJ2-2	TRBD2	TGTGCCAGCAGTTCCTACTCCCGGGGGGGCCAGACCGGGGAGCTGTTTTTT	CASSSYSRGGQTGELFF
TRBV7-2	-	TRBJ1-3	-	TGTGCCAGCAGCTTAGCAGTGAGCTCTGGAAACACCATATATTTT	CASSLAVSSGNTIYF
TRBV14	-	TRBJ2-1	-	TGTGCCAGCAGCCAAGGTGGCTATGCTGGTAACAATGAGCAGTTCTTC	CASSQGGYAGNNEQFF
TRBV19	-	TRBJ1-6	-	TGTGCCAGTAGTATAGAGGACGCGCTGAATTCACCCCTCCACTTT	CASSIEDALNSPLHF
TRBV27	-	TRBJ2-3	-	TGTGCCAGCAGTTTAGCACAGACGCCAGATACGCAGTATTTT	CASSLAQTPDTQYF
TRBV2	once	TRBJ2-3	-	TGTGCCAGCCGTTGGGGTGGGGGACACAGCACAGATACGCAGTATTTT	CASRWGGGHSTDTQYF
TRBV7-2	-	TRBJ2-1	TRBD2	TGTGCCAGCAGCACCTTCCTAGCGGGGGAAGAGCAGTTCTTC	CASSTFLAGEEQFF
TRBV6-5	-	TRBJ1-1	TRBD1	TGTGCCAGCGGAAAACAGGGGCTGAACACTGAAGCTTTCTTT	CASGKQGLNTEAFF
TRBV5-4	-	TRBJ2-1	TRBD1	TGTGCCAGCAGCTTAGCCCTGACAGGGAACAATGAGCAGTTCTTC	CASSLALTGNNEQFF
TRBV6-2/TRBV6-3	-	TRBJ2-1	-	TGTGCCAGCAGTCCAACACGAGACTACAATGAGCAGTTCTTC	CASSPTRDYNEQFF
TRBV28	-	TRBJ1-5	-	TGTGCCAGCAGCTTGGACGTCGGAAGATATAGCAATCAGCCCCAGCATTTT	CASSLDVGRYSNQPQHF
TRBV24-1	-	TRBJ1-2	-	TGTGCCACCTCGAAAAGAGGGTACTATGGCTACACCTTC	CATSKRGYYGYTF
TRBV4-1	-	TRBJ1-1	TRBD1	TGCGCCAGCACCCCGACAGGGATGAACACTGAAGCTTTCTTT	CASTPTGMNTEAFF
TRBV24-1	-	TRBJ1-4	-	TGTGCCACCAGCCAAGGGGGAACTAATGAAAAACTGTTTTTT	CATSQGGTNEKLFF
TRBV19	-	TRBJ2-3	-	TGTGCCAGTAGTATAGGAAGGGGGAGACAGTATTTT	CASSIGRGRQYF
TRBV10-3	-	TRBJ1-1	TRBD1	TGTGCCATCAGTGAGCCGGGACAGGGGGCTCGCGGCACTGAAGCTTTCTTT	CAISEPGQGARGTEAFF
TRBV2	-	TRBJ1-6	-	TGTGCCAGCAGGGGGGTTTTGTCCTATAATTCACCCCTCCACTTT	CASRGVLSYNSPLHF
TRBV6-4	-	TRBJ2-3	-	TGTGCCAGCAGTCCCTCCGGGCTCTACCGGGACCAACTTCGCACAGATACGCAGTATTTT	CASSPSGLYRDQLRTDTQYF
TRBV14	-	TRBJ1-6	-	TGTGCCAGCAGCCTCTTCTCCAGGGTCCAAAATTCACCCCTCCACTTT	CASSLFSRVQNSPLHF
TRBV2	-	TRBJ1-5	-	TGTGCCAGCAAAAAGACAGAGTATAGCAATCAGCCCCAGCATTTT	CASKKTEYSNQPQHF
TRBV29-1	-	TRBJ2-1	TRBD2	TGCAGCGTTGGACTAGCGGGGGGATATAGCTCCTACAATGAGCAGTTCTTC	CSVGLAGGYSSYNEQFF
TRBV30	-	TRBJ1-2	-	TGTGCCTGGGGGGGGCGATATGGCTACACCTTC	CAWGGRYGYTF
TRBV14	-	TRBJ1-2	-	TGTGCCAGCAGCCACGACAGATCTAACTATGGCTACACCTTC	CASSHDRSNYGYTF
TRBV19	-	TRBJ2-1	-	TGTGCCAGTAGTATAGAAGCCCTAGTAGCTTACAATGAGCAGTTCTTC	CASSIEALVAYNEQFF